This T cell receptor beta chain comes out of a study of shared clonotypes between healthy human individuals. Clones were read by immunoSEQ multiplex PCR, and TCRdb kept only the in-frame ones, dropping some. The sample has about 2 million clones, about 95% seen once. Trimming removed 0 bases from V and 4 bases from J, with 15 bases in between. The length of the CDR3 is 16 residues. Germline assignment: CDR1 MGHRA and CDR2 YSYEKL. CD45RO-negative cells were positively selected for CCR7, leaving out terminally differentiated effector memory CD45RA+ cells. The sample was naive CD8+ T cells sorted from blood. The sequence was obtained from a man between 18 and 35 years old in good health. This rearrangement joins TRBV4-1 to TRBJ1-2; D might be TRBD1 (5 bases). CDR3 in amino acids: CASSQESRPGGYGYTF. The DNA of the CDR3 is TGCGCCAGCAGCCAAGAGTCGAGGCCTGGGGGCTATGGCTACACCTTC.